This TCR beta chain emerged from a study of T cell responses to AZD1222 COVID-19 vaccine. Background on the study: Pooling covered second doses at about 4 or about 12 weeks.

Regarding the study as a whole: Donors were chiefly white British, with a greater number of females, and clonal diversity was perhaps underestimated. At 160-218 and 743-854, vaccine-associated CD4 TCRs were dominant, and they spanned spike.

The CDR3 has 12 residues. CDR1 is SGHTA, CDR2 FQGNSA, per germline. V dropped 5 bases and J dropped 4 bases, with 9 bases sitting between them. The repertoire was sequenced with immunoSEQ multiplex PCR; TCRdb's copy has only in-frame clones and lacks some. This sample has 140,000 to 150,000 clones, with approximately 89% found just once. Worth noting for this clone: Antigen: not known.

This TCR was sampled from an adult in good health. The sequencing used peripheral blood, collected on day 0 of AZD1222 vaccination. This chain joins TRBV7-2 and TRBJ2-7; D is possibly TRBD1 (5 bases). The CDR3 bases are TGTGCCAGCAGCCCTGACAGATACGAGCAGTACTTC. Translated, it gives CASSPDRYEQYF.